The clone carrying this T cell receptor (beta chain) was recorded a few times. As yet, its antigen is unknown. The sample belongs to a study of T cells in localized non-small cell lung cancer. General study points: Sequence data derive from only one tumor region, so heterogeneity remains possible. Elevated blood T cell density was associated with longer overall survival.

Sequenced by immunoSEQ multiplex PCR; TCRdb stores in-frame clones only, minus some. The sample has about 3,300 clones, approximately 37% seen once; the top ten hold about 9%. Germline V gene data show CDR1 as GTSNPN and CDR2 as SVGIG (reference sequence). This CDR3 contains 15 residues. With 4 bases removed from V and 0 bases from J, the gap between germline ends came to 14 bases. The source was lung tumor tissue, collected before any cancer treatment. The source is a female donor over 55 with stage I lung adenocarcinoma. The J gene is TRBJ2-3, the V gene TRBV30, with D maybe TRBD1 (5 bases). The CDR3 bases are TGTGCCTGGATGCAGGGAATCTCTAGCACAGATACGCAGTATTTT. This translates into CAWMQGISSTDTQYF.